What follows are 9 T cell receptor beta chains derived from one specimen sequenced in a study of CD4 T cells in relation to SARS-CoV-2 and coronaviruses. No cognate antigen is known for these TCRs. CD4+ T cells from unexposed donors were obtained before the COVID-19 pandemic (2011-2018). CD4+ T cells were isolated from the cells after about ten days of culture. Method: immunoSEQ multiplex PCR; TCRdb's copy keeps in-frame clones and lacks some. The sample lists around 15,000 clones; 70% to 80% were seen once. Specimen: CD4+ T cells from PBMCs, cultured in vitro. The receptor set was obtained from a human donor in good health.

In regard to this clone: One end of the junction is discordant with germline, which a read error may explain. V and J are TRBV18 and TRBJ1-2, with D maybe TRBD1 (5 bases). Germline V gene data show CDR1 as KGHSH and CDR2 as LQKENI. This CDR3 is built from 14 residues. This chain's CDR3 is CASSTTYGTSFCSF. The CDR3 coding sequence is TGTGCCAGCTCAACCACGTACGGGACTTCCTTTTGTTCCTTC.

The gene calls are TRBV3-1 (or the pseudogene TRBV3-2) and TRBJ2-7; no firm D call. Germline V gene sequence: CDR1 LGHDT, CDR2 YNNKEL (reference sequence). The length of the CDR3 is 13 residues. Trimming pared 0 bases from V and 4 bases from J, leaving 7 bases between. CDR3 sequence reads: CASSQDNGYEQYF. The CDR3 DNA sequence: TGTGCCAGCAGCCAAGATAACGGGTACGAGCAGTACTTC.

The V gene is TRBV2, the J gene TRBJ2-3; D gene unclear. This CDR3 has 12 amino acids. Trimming took 3 bases from V and 6 from J, leaving 7 bases between them. Germline CDR1 SNHLY, CDR2 FYNNEI. CDR3: CASSELGDTQYF. For the CDR3, the DNA is TGTGCCAGCAGTGAGTTGGGGGATACGCAGTATTTT.

CDR3 DNA sequence: TGTGCCATCAGCCCCGGTACGACAGGGTTTCTTGATGAGCAGTTCTTC. Translation: CAISPGTTGFLDEQFF. The chain joins TRBV10-3 to TRBJ2-1; the match to TRBD1 covers 7 bases. The CDR3 covers 16 residues. With V trimmed by 6 bases and J by 8 bases, 16 bases remained unmatched. CDR1 and CDR2 (germline): ENHRY, SYGVKD.

This clone was seen a handful of times. This chain joins TRBV30 and TRBJ1-4, with D perhaps TRBD1 (6 bases). In germline, CDR1 is GTSNPN, CDR2 SVGIG (reference sequence). This CDR3 is 12 amino acids long. V was trimmed by 8 bases and J by 7 bases, leaving 14 bases between them. The CDR3 spells CATGTGLEKLFF. DNA of the CDR3: TGTGCCACGGGAACAGGGCTTGAAAAACTGTTTTTT.

The chain uses TRBV20-1 and TRBJ1-5; no definite D call. The V end was cut by 3 bases, the J end by 3 bases, with 9 bases between. The CDR3 contains 13 residues. Germline CDR1 and CDR2: DFQATT and SNEGSKA (reference sequence). CDR3 in DNA: TGCAGTGCTAGTATGGGCGACAATCAGCCCCAGCATTTT. It is translated as CSASMGDNQPQHF.

The sample holds a few counts of this clone. The chain is built from TRBV6-1 and TRBJ2-7; no clear D gene. CDR1 MNHNS and CDR2 SASEGT come from the germline V gene. V was cut by 2 bases and J by 2 bases, with 7 bases left in between. The CDR3 is 13 residues long. The CDR3, as DNA: TGTGCCAGCAGTGAAACAAAAACCTACGAGCAGTACTTC. As protein: CASSETKTYEQYF.

The J gene is TRBJ1-1, the V gene TRBV5-1, with 7 positions matching TRBD1. The CDR3 runs 16 residues. Germline V gene sequence: CDR1 SGHRS, CDR2 YFSETQ. With V trimmed by 4 bases and J by 3 bases, 12 bases remained unmatched. The chain's CDR3 is CASSKSRTGGHTEAFF. The CDR3 nucleotides are TGCGCCAGCAGCAAAAGCCGGACAGGAGGACACACTGAAGCTTTCTTT.

This rearrangement joins TRBV28 to TRBJ2-7; D is unresolved. The ends were cut back, 3 bases at V and 4 bases at J, with 16 bases in the middle. The CDR3 spans 15 residues. Germline V gene lookup returns CDR1 MDHEN and CDR2 SYDVKM. The DNA for the CDR3 is TGTGCCAGCAGTTTTGGGCCCTCCCCCCAGTACGAGCAGTACTTC. This codes for CASSFGPSPQYEQYF.